Listed below are T cell receptor beta chains from one sample, sequenced in a study of blood T cell repertoires in COVID-19. Profiling relied on immunoSEQ multiplex PCR, and the TCRdb table lists in-frame clones only, not all of them. The sample includes about 150,000 clones, around 82% of them seen just once. The sample was peripheral blood. The receptors were gathered from a man aged 60 to 75 with acute or convalescent COVID-19. CDR3s include the opening cysteine and the closing phenylalanine or tryptophan. The D gene is left open where the match is weak. Expanded clones are given a class, and other clones once, few, many or no size at all.

CDR3: CASSAVDLGEQYF
DNA: TGTGCCAGCAGCGCCGTAGACTTGGGCGAGCAGTACTTC
V: TRBV6-5
D: -
size: -
J: TRBJ2-7

CDR3: CASIPSRGEQYF
DNA: TGTGCCAGCATCCCTTCCCGGGGGGAGCAGTACTTC
V: TRBV6-5
D: -
size: -
J: TRBJ2-7

CDR3: CASSPLTSRNTGELFF
DNA: TGTGCCAGCAGCCCCCTGACAAGTCGGAACACCGGGGAGCTGTTTTTT
V: TRBV7-6
D: -
size: -
J: TRBJ2-2

CDR3: CASRHRGELTGELFF
DNA: TGTGCCAGCAGACACAGGGGGGAATTGACCGGGGAGCTGTTTTTT
V: TRBV6-5
D: TRBD1
size: -
J: TRBJ2-2

CDR3: CASSTNRASNSPLHF
DNA: TGTGCCAGTAGTACCAACAGGGCTTCGAATTCACCCCTCCACTTT
V: TRBV19
D: -
size: -
J: TRBJ1-6

CDR3: CASRGQGNEQFF
DNA: TGTGCCAGCAGGGGGCAGGGGAATGAGCAGTTCTTC
V: TRBV12-3/TRBV12-4
D: -
size: -
J: TRBJ2-1

CDR3: CASSVAGSGSYEQYF
DNA: TGTGCCAGCAGCGTAGCCGGGAGCGGGAGCTACGAGCAGTACTTC
V: TRBV9
D: TRBD2
size: -
J: TRBJ2-7

CDR3: CARYRGPNTEAFF
DNA: TGCGCCAGATACAGGGGGCCGAACACTGAAGCTTTCTTT
V: TRBV5-1
D: TRBD1
size: -
J: TRBJ1-1

CDR3: CASSLSYNEQFF
DNA: TGTGCCAGCAGCTTATCTTACAATGAGCAGTTCTTC
V: TRBV11-3
D: -
size: -
J: TRBJ2-1

CDR3: CAISEDRVVREQYF
DNA: TGTGCCATCAGTGAGGACAGGGTAGTGAGGGAGCAGTACTTC
V: TRBV10-3
D: TRBD1
size: few
J: TRBJ2-7

CDR3: CASSSGGAWPQHF
DNA: TGTGCCAGCAGTTCAGGGGGCGCCTGGCCCCAGCATTTT
V: TRBV6-6
D: TRBD1
size: many
J: TRBJ1-5

CDR3: CASSELLETEAFF
DNA: TGTGCCAGCAGTGAACTATTGGAGACTGAAGCTTTCTTT
V: TRBV6-1
D: -
size: few
J: TRBJ1-1

CDR3: CASSVEASHAETQYF
DNA: TGTGCCAGCAGCGTAGAGGCTAGTCATGCGGAGACCCAGTACTTC
V: TRBV9
D: -
size: -
J: TRBJ2-5

CDR3: CASSVLIPGGLTGELFF
DNA: TGCGCCAGCAGCGTCTTGATCCCGGGGGGCCTCACCGGGGAGCTGTTTTTT
V: TRBV5-1
D: -
size: -
J: TRBJ2-2

CDR3: CASTPGGETQYF
DNA: TGTGCCAGCACCCCGGGAGGGGAGACCCAGTACTTC
V: TRBV12-3/TRBV12-4
D: TRBD2
size: -
J: TRBJ2-5

CDR3: CASSLNGQPQHF
DNA: TGTGCCAGCAGCTTAAACGGTCAGCCCCAGCATTTT
V: TRBV7-9
D: -
size: -
J: TRBJ1-5

CDR3: CAWSVFLAQGKLFF
DNA: -
V: TRBV30
D: -
size: -
J: TRBJ1-4

CDR3: CASRPYRDGNTIYF
DNA: TGTGCCAGCAGGCCCTACAGGGATGGAAACACCATATATTTT
V: TRBV27
D: -
size: many
J: TRBJ1-3

CDR3: CSVEDRIRGTGELFF
DNA: TGCAGCGTTGAAGATCGGATCAGAGGAACCGGGGAGCTGTTTTTT
V: TRBV29-1
D: -
size: once
J: TRBJ2-2

CDR3: CASSQTPAGEVADTQYF
DNA: TGTGCCAGCAGCCAGACCCCGGCGGGAGAGGTAGCAGATACGCAGTATTTT
V: TRBV3-1/TRBV3-2
D: TRBD2
size: -
J: TRBJ2-3